This T cell receptor (beta chain) was documented in a study of CD8 T cells in ankylosing spondylitis (dated by TCRdb to 2015 to 2018). Context from the whole study: The study profiled T cell receptor beta repertoires in healthy donors and ankylosing spondylitis patients to find disease-linked TCR variants. In total, the full study cohort was made up of about 99 healthy donors and approximately 27 ankylosing spondylitis patients. Peripheral blood was sampled, and synovial fluid was also collected from ankylosing spondylitis patients.

Results the study describes overall, beyond this receptor: A TCR beta motif of eight highly homologous amino acid variants appeared characteristic of blood from ankylosing spondylitis patients. A CD8+ phenotype was shown by the disease-linked clones, which were found at relatively low frequencies in peripheral blood. Some motif variants were previously reported in synovial fluid and blood of reactive arthritis patients, suggesting common disease-initiation mechanisms. Significant enrichment of the disease-linked clones was reported in matched synovial fluid samples from ankylosing spondylitis patients.

Remarks on this clonotype: Its antigen remains undetermined. The input lacks base qualities; no much larger clone sits a single base away.

Sequenced using an Illumina HiSeq 2500. Quantitative 5'-RACE with molecular barcodes was used to prepare TCR beta libraries. Per the original workflow: Disease-linked TCR variants were identified with a new computational method built on a probabilistic model of VDJ rearrangement. The public reads were reanalyzed by TCRdb: fastp trimming at Q25, MiXCR alignment, in-frame beta chains only. Every CDR3 protein is listed once, alongside the most common genes and DNA of its rows. What appears here as the V and J calls and clone size reflects TCRdb's work, not the paper's. The sample table holds approximately 540,000 distinct CDR3 sequences, of which roughly 12% were seen once. The ten largest clones take up nearly 7% of the sample. From the cysteine through the phenylalanine, the CDR3 covers 17 amino acids. CDR3 DNA only is kept here, 51 bases in frame from base 1. CDR1 is given as SGHAT and CDR2 as FQNNGV, both from the germline V gene. V loses 2 bases at its end and J loses 1 base; junction bases beyond the gene matches: 8.

The clonotype was recovered from a male donor with ankylosing spondylitis. The sample comprised blood, either unsorted or a sorted T cell fraction (not recorded which). This receptor chain uses TRBV11-2 and TRBJ2-5, and TRBD2 matches 9 of the central bases. CDR3 region: CASSLLGTSGFQETQYF. The DNA reads TGTGCCAGCAGCTTACTAGGTACTAGCGGGTTCCAAGAGACCCAGTACTTC. The entire variable domain, with the stretches around the CDR3 drawn from the reference TRBV11-2 and TRBJ2-5 proteins, is EAGVAQSPRYKIIEKRQSVAFWCNPISGHATLYWYQQILGQGPKLLIQFQNNGVVDDSQLPKDRFSAERLKGVDSTLKIQPAKLEDSAVYLCASSLLGTSGFQETQYFGPGTRLLVL.